This TCR beta chain was sequenced for a study of T-cell memory formation after mild COVID-19. Study results and caveats: Chiefly within CM and EM were the contracting CD4+ clones; CD8+ ones were within EMRA. Second-wave clones peaking on day 37 lacked confirmed SARS-CoV-2 specificity.

TCRdb itself ran the 5' RACE reads through MiXCR, one entry per CDR3 protein. Of roughly 260,000 distinct CDR3 sequences in the sample, about 16% were seen once. Regarding this clonotype: Antigen: not known.

This receptor was taken from a man between 18 and 29 years old who had mild COVID-19 (a few samples of this study predate the infection). Cell type and time point are not known. Sequencing was carried out using PBMCs or a T cell subset sorted from them (not recorded which).

The DNA for the CDR3 is TGTGCCAGCAGCCCCACCGAGGACAGGGGACTCCACTTT. This gives the protein CASSPTEDRGLHF. The chain has TRBV5-6 and TRBJ1-6, with 9 bases that match TRBD1. In germline, CDR1 is SGHDT, CDR2 YYEEEE. J was trimmed by 16 bases and V by 4 bases; bases with no gene match: 9. CDR3 length: 13 residues.